These T cell receptor beta chains were read from a single sample in a study of blood T cell repertoires in COVID-19. TCRdb keeps only in-frame clones here, not all; method: immunoSEQ multiplex PCR. Of about 220,000 clones in the sample, less than 85% were seen once. Sequences were obtained from peripheral blood. The receptor set was obtained from a woman of 80 years or more with acute or convalescent COVID-19. Both conserved end residues are part of each CDR3. Each record gives: D gene, J gene, clone size, V gene, CDR3 protein, CDR3 DNA. The D gene is left open where the match is weak. Size tells how often a clone was seen (once, few, many) or the class of an expanded clone, and some rows leave it out.

-,TRBJ1-1,-,TRBV6-6,CASSRSANTEAFF,TGTGCCAGCAGTAGATCAGCGAACACTGAAGCTTTCTTT
-,TRBJ1-6,-,TRBV7-9,CASSLSVNSPLHF,TGTGCCAGCAGCTTATCGGTTAATTCACCCCTCCACTTT
-,TRBJ1-1,-,TRBV7-2,CASSLTANTEAFF,TGTGCCAGCAGCTTGACAGCGAACACTGAAGCTTTCTTT
-,TRBJ2-7,-,TRBV7-3,CASSSPGSTKIVF,TGTGCCAGCAGCTCTCCGGGATCTACAAAGATTGTGTTC
-,TRBJ2-7,-,TRBV21-1,CASSNGTAYEQYF,TGTGCCAGCAGCAACGGGACAGCGTACGAGCAGTACTTC
-,TRBJ1-6,-,TRBV6-5,CASSRENNSPLHF,TGTGCCAGCAGCAGGGAAAATAATTCACCCCTCCACTTT
-,TRBJ1-2,-,TRBV28,CASSLLGAVVGSGGYTF,TGTGCCAGCAGTTTATTGGGGGCGGTCGTCGGGTCCGGCGGCTACACCTTC
TRBD2,TRBJ2-3,-,TRBV24-1,CATSEGLPDTQYF,TGTGCCACCAGTGAGGGACTACCAGATACGCAGTATTTT
-,TRBJ2-3,-,TRBV18,CASSPPTRDTQYF,TGTGCCAGCTCACCACCTACTAGAGATACGCAGTATTTT
TRBD1,TRBJ2-2,-,TRBV30,CAWTVGTANTGELFF,TGTGCCTGGACCGTGGGGACAGCTAACACCGGGGAGCTGTTTTTT
-,TRBJ1-1,-,TRBV10-1,CASIGQNTEAFF,TGCGCCAGCATTGGACAGAACACTGAAGCTTTCTTT
TRBD1,TRBJ2-1,-,TRBV9,CASSVGQGYNEQFF,TGTGCCAGCAGCGTAGGACAGGGGTACAATGAGCAGTTCTTC
-,TRBJ1-6,-,TRBV25-1,CASSAGFYNSPLHF,TGTGCCAGCAGCGCAGGCTTTTATAATTCACCCCTCCACTTT
-,TRBJ1-4,-,TRBV2,CASSGGGTNEKLFF,TGTGCCAGCAGTGGGGGGGGAACTAATGAAAAACTGTTTTTT
-,TRBJ2-1,-,TRBV24-1,CATSDGTYNEQFF,TGTGCCACCAGTGATGGGACTTACAATGAGCAGTTCTTC
-,TRBJ2-1,-,TRBV28,CASSLPLVVDEQFF,TGTGCCAGCAGTTTACCCCTAGTTGTCGATGAGCAGTTCTTC
-,TRBJ1-2,-,TRBV6-6,CASRQDSYYGYTF,TGTGCCAGCAGGCAAGACAGTTACTATGGCTACACCTTC
TRBD1,TRBJ1-1,-,TRBV3-1/TRBV3-2,CASSQANRGTEAFF,TGTGCCAGCAGCCAAGCCAACAGGGGCACTGAAGCTTTCTTT
TRBD2,TRBJ2-7,-,TRBV3-1/TRBV3-2,CASSPRLAGNEQYF,TGTGCCAGCAGCCCGCGACTAGCGGGAAATGAGCAGTACTTC
-,TRBJ1-1,-,TRBV19,CASSTPGRAGGTEAFF,TGTGCCAGTAGTACCCCCGGGCGGGCCGGAGGGACTGAAGCTTTCTTT
-,TRBJ1-1,-,TRBV11-2,CASSSSGVSEAFF,TGTGCCAGCAGCTCCTCAGGGGTGTCTGAAGCTTTCTTT
TRBD1,TRBJ1-1,-,TRBV18,CATRDRVTEAFF,TGTGCCACTCGGGACAGGGTGACTGAAGCTTTCTTT
-,TRBJ2-1,once,TRBV16,CASTARGGNEQFF,TGTGCCAGCACCGCGAGAGGAGGGAATGAGCAGTTCTTC
TRBD1,TRBJ1-5,-,TRBV2,CASTTGFNQPQHF,TGTGCCAGCACGACAGGGTTCAATCAGCCCCAGCATTTT
-,TRBJ1-3,-,TRBV7-9,CASSFAGTGNTIYF,TGTGCCAGCAGCTTTGCGGGGACTGGAAACACCATATATTTT
-,TRBJ1-1,-,TRBV6-5,CASSYSLGPNTEAFF,TGTGCCAGCAGTTACTCACTGGGCCCGAACACTGAAGCTTTCTTT
-,TRBJ2-7,-,TRBV7-3,CASSLSLISAGYEQYF,TGTGCCAGCAGCTTAAGCCTAATTTCGGCGGGGTACGAGCAGTACTTC
TRBD1,TRBJ1-1,-,TRBV5-1,CASSFDRVGEAFF,TGCGCCAGCAGCTTCGACAGGGTTGGTGAAGCTTTCTTT
-,TRBJ2-7,-,TRBV18,CASSPRQNYEQYF,TGTGCCAGCTCACCCCGACAGAACTACGAGCAGTACTTC
-,TRBJ1-1,-,TRBV5-5,CASSLGGANTEAFF,TGTGCCAGCAGCTTAGGGGGGGCTAACACTGAAGCTTTCTTT
-,TRBJ1-2,-,TRBV19,CASSTQSDGIYGYTF,TGTGCCAGTAGTACCCAATCGGACGGGATCTATGGCTACACCTTC
-,TRBJ1-1,-,TRBV6-1,CASSEGLLNTEAFF,TGTGCCAGCAGTGAAGGACTACTGAACACTGAAGCTTTCTTT
TRBD1,TRBJ1-5,-,TRBV6-5,CASSRGQAINQPQHF,TGTGCCAGCAGTCGGGGACAGGCGATCAATCAGCCCCAGCATTTT
TRBD1,TRBJ1-2,-,TRBV3-1/TRBV3-2,CASSPGQIYGYTF,TGTGCCAGCAGCCCGGGACAGATCTATGGCTACACCTTC
-,TRBJ1-2,-,TRBV7-3,CASSLTGTNYGYTF,TGTGCCAGCAGCTTAACAGGGACAAACTATGGCTACACCTTC
TRBD1,TRBJ1-3,-,TRBV29-1,CSVASTGSGNTIYF,TGCAGCGTTGCCTCGACAGGGTCCGGAAACACCATATATTTT
TRBD1,TRBJ1-1,-,TRBV11-2,CASSLGQGAEAFF,TGTGCCAGCAGCTTAGGACAGGGAGCTGAAGCTTTCTTT
-,TRBJ2-2,-,TRBV6-5,CASKDRTNTGELFF,TGTGCCAGCAAGGACAGAACGAACACCGGGGAGCTGTTTTTT
TRBD1,TRBJ1-1,-,TRBV24-1,CATSDSGTDSEAFF,TGTGCCACCAGTGATTCCGGGACAGATTCTGAAGCTTTCTTT